The present entry profiles one T cell receptor (beta chain) with its context. There are a few counts of this clone. The antigen this receptor binds is unknown. The input lacks base qualities; no much larger clone sits a single base away. This sample was taken from a study of OX40 agonist ivuxolimab in advanced cancers. Describing the broader study: Ivuxolimab, which targeted the costimulatory receptor OX40 (CD134), was an agonistic, fully human IgG2 monoclonal antibody. Partial responses occurred in three dose-escalation patients, of whom one had hepatocellular carcinoma and two had cutaneous melanoma. Prior anti-PD-1, anti-PD-L1 or anti-CTLA-4 therapy was permitted, and approximately 40% of dose-escalation patients had received checkpoint inhibitors. The paper reports the monotherapy dose-escalation portion (N of about 47 patients) of the phase I ivuxolimab trial. The purpose of peripheral TCRbeta sequencing was to test whether ivuxolimab changed TCR sequence diversity and led to clonal T-cell expansion. Intravenous ivuxolimab was administered to patients every 2 weeks at six dose levels: 0.01, 0.1, 0.3, 1.5, 3 and 10 mg/kg. Of the roughly 52 dose-escalation patients, hepatocellular carcinoma was present in approximately 20, melanoma in about 15, renal cell carcinoma in 9 and head and neck cancer in 9. In the dose-escalation cohort, over 65% of patients were male, and the mean age was about 55 years, with a range of 23 to 79. Beyond this particular receptor, the publication reports: The antigen specificity of the peripheral T cells that underwent clonal expansion was not determined. In partial responders in the 0.1-3.0 mg/kg groups, normalized peripheral clonal expansion was found to be among the lowest, especially among CD8+ T cells. At doses from 0.1 to 3.0 mg/kg, clonal expansion was seen in both CD4+ and CD8+ blood T cells between baseline and week 6. After ivuxolimab, expanded clones were on average more numerous among CD8+ T cells than among CD4+ T cells. Low levels of normalized T-cell clonal expansion were also seen in some patients who did not respond.

The trial excluded patients who had a history of autoimmune disease or who were on systemic immunosuppression. Peripheral blood for TCR sequencing was collected from all dose cohorts at baseline, on cycle 4 day 1, and on cycle 7 day 1. Samples were obtained from an open-label, multicenter, first-in-human phase I dose-escalation trial of ivuxolimab. The trial enrolled adults with locally advanced or metastatic head and neck squamous cell, hepatocellular, melanoma or renal cell carcinoma. CD4+ and CD8+ T cells were sorted separately from peripheral blood before TCR sequencing. Genomic DNA was isolated from the sorted cells so that the TCRbeta CDR3 region could be sequenced. TCRbeta CDR3 regions were sequenced using the immunoSEQ Assay. In its TCRdb copy, this immuneACCESS table keeps in-frame sequences only and misses some clones. Where compared with another copy, unresolved V genes explain less than half of these, and the others have no known cause. Here the sample has 55,000 to 80,000 clones; 81% occur a single time. The ten largest account for around 1% of the sample.

CDR1 is given as SGHRS and CDR2 as YFSETQ, both from the germline V gene. V drops 3 bases and J drops 3 bases, leaving 3 bases in between. The CDR3 covers 11 residues, taking in both the cysteine and the phenylalanine. CDR3 DNA only is kept here, 33 bases in frame from base 1. This TCR derives from an adult with an advanced solid tumor such as melanoma, head and neck, liver or kidney cancer. This specimen consisted of CD4+ or CD8+ T cells sorted from blood, obtained in a trial of the OX40 agonist ivuxolimab. The chain couples TRBV5-1 to TRBJ1-1, with no D gene named confidently. At the DNA level, the sequence is TGCGCCAGCAGCTCTGACACTGAAGCTTTCTTT. Translated, it gives CASSSDTEAFF.